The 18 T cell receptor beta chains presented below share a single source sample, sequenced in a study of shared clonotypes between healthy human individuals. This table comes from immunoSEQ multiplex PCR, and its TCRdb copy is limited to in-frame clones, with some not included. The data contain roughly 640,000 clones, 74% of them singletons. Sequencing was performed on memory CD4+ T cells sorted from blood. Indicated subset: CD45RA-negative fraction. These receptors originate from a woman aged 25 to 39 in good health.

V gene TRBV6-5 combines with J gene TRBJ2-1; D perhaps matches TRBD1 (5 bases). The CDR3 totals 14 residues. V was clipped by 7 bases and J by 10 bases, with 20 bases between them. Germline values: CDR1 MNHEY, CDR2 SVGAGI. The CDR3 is CASTSHTKRGEQFF. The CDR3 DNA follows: TGTGCCAGCACTTCACATACTAAAAGGGGAGAGCAGTTCTTC.

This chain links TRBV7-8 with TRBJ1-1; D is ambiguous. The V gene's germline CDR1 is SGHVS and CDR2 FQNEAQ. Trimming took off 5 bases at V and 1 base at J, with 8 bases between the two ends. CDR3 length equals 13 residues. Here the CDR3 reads CASSTYKNTEAFF. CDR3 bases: TGTGCCAGCAGCACGTACAAGAACACTGAAGCTTTCTTT.

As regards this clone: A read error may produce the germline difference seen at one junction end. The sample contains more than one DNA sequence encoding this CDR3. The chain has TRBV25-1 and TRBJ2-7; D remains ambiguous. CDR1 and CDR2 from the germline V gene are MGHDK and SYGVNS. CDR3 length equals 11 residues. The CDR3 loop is CASSESSEQYF. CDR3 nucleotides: TGTGCCAGCAGTGAATCCTCCGAGCAGTACTTC.

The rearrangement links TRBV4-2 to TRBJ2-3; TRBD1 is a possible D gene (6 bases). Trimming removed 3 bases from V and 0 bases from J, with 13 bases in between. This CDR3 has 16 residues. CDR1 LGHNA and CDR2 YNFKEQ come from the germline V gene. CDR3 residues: CASSHRTATSTDTQYF. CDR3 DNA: TGTGCCAGCAGCCACCGGACAGCTACTAGCACAGATACGCAGTATTTT.

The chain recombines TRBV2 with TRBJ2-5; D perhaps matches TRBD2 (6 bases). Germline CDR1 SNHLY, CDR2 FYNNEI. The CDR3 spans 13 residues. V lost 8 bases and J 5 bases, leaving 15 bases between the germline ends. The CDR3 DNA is TGTGCCAGCGGCGGAGGCCGGGGGGAGACCCAGTACTTC. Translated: CASGGGRGETQYF.

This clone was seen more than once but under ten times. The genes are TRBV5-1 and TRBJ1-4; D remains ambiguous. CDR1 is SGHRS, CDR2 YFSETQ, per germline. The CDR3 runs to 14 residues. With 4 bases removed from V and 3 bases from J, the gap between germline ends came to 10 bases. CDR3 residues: CASSIGNSNEKLFF. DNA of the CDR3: TGCGCCAGCAGCATAGGGAACTCTAATGAAAAACTGTTTTTT.

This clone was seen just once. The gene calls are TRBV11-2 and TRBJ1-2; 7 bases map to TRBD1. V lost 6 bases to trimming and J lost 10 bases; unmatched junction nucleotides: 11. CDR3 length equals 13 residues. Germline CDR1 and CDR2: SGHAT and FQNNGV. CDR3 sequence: CASRPDRESDYTF. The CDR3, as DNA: TGTGCCAGCAGGCCTGACAGGGAGAGCGACTACACCTTC. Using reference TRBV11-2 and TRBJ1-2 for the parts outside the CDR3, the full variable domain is EAGVAQSPRYKIIEKRQSVAFWCNPISGHATLYWYQQILGQGPKLLIQFQNNGVVDDSQLPKDRFSAERLKGVDSTLKIQPAKLEDSAVYLCASRPDRESDYTFGSGTRLTVV.

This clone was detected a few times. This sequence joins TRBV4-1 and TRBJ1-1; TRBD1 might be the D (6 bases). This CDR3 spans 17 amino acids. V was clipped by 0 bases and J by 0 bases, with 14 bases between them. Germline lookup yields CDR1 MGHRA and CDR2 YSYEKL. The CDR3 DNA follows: TGCGCCAGCAGCCAAGATTTGAACAGGGCCATGAACACTGAAGCTTTCTTT. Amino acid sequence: CASSQDLNRAMNTEAFF.

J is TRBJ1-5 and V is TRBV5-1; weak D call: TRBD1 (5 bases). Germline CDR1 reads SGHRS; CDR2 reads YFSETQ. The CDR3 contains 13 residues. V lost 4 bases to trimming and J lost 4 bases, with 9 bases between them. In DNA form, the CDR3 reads TGCGCCAGCAGCCCGGACACAAATCAGCCCCAGCATTTT. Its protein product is CASSPDTNQPQHF. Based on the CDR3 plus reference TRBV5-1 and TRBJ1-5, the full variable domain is KAGVTQTPRYLIKTRGQQVTLSCSPISGHRSVSWYQQTPGQGLQFLFEYFSETQRNKGNFPGRFSGRQFSNSRSEMNVSTLELGDSALYLCASSPDTNQPQHFGDGTRLSIL.

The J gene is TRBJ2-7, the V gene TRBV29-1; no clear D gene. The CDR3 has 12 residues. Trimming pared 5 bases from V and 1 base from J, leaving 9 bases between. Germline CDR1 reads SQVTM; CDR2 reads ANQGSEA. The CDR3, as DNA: TGCAGCGTTAGACTTGCGTCCTACGAGCAGTACTTC. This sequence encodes CSVRLASYEQYF.

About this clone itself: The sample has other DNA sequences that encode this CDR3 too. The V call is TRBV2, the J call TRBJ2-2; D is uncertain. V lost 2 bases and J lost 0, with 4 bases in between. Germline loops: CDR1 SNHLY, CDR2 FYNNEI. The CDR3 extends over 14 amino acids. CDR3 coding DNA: TGTGCCAGCAGTGAAAGTTCGAACACCGGGGAGCTGTTTTTT. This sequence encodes CASSESSNTGELFF.

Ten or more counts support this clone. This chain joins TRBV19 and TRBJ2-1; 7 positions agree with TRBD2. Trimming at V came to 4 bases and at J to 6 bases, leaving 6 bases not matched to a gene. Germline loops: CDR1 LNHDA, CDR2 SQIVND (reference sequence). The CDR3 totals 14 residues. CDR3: CASSTRELANEQFF. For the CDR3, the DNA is TGTGCCAGTAGTACGCGGGAGCTAGCCAATGAGCAGTTCTTC.

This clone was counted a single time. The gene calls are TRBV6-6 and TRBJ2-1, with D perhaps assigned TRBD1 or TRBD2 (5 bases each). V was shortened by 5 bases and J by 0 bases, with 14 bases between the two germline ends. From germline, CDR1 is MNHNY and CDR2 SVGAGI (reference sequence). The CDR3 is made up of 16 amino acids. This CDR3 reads CASSPGAASSYNEQFF. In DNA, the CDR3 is TGTGCCAGCAGTCCCGGGGCGGCCAGCTCCTACAATGAGCAGTTCTTC.

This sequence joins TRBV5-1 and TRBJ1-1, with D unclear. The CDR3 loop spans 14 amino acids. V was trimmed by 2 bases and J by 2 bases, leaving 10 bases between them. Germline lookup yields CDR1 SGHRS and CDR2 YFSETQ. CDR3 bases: TGCGCCAGCAGCTTAGGCGGCCGTAACACTGAAGCTTTCTTT. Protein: CASSLGGRNTEAFF.

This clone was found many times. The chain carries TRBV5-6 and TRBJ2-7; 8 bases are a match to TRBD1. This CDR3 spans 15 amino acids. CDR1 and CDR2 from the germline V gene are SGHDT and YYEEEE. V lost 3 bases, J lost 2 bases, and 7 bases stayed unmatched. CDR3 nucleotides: TGTGCCAGCAGCTGGCGGACAGGGTGGGCCTACGAGCAGTACTTC. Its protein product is CASSWRTGWAYEQYF. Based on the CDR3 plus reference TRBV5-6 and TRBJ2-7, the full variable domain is DAGVTQSPTHLIKTRGQQVTLRCSPKSGHDTVSWYQQALGQGPQFIFQYYEEEERQRGNFPDRFSGHQFPNYSSELNVNALLLGDSALYLCASSWRTGWAYEQYFGPGTRLTVT.

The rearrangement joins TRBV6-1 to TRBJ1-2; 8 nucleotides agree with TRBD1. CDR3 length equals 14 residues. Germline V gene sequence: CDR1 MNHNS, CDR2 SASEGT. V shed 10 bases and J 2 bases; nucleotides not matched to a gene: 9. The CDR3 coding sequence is TGTGCCAACAGAGGACAGGGCAGGAACTATGGCTACACCTTC. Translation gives CANRGQGRNYGYTF.

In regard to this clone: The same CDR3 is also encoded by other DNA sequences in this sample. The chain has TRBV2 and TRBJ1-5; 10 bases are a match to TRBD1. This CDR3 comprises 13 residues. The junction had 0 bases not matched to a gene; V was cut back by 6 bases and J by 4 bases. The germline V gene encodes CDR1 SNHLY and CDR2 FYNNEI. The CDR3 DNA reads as TGTGCCAGCAGGGGACAGGGGAATCAGCCCCAGCATTTT. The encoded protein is CASRGQGNQPQHF. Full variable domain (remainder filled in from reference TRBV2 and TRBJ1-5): EPEVTQTPSHQVTQMGQEVILRCVPISNHLYFYWYRQILGQKVEFLVSFYNNEISEKSEIFDDQFSVERPDGSNFTLKIRSTKLEDSAMYFCASRGQGNQPQHFGDGTRLSIL.

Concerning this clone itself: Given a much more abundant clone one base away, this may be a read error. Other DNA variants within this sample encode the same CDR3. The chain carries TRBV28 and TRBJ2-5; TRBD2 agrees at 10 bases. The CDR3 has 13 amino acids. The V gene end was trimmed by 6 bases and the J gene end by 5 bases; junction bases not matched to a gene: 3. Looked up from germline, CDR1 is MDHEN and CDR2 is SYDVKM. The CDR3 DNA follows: TGTGCCAGCAGCCGTAGCGGGAGGGAGACCCAGTACTTC. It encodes CASSRSGRETQYF.